The rows below give T cell receptor beta chains drawn from one sample of a study of cytomegalovirus exposure and HLA in healthy donors. Clones were read by immunoSEQ multiplex PCR, and TCRdb kept only the in-frame ones, dropping some. The table shows over 150,000 clones, with around 84% occurring only once. The sample taken for sequencing was PBMCs. The receptors originated from a male donor in good health and CMV-seropositive. Both conserved end residues are part of each CDR3. D genes are given only for firm matches. Size values are once, few and many counts, or a class for expanded clones, and some rows have none.

v_call: TRBV25-1
d_call: NA
j_call: TRBJ1-1
clone_size: NA
cdr3_nt: TGTGCCAGCAGTGAGGGAGTGAACACTGAAGCTTTCTTT
cdr3_aa: CASSEGVNTEAFF

v_call: TRBV11-2
d_call: NA
j_call: TRBJ2-3
clone_size: NA
cdr3_nt: TGTGCCAGCAGCTTACGGGGGGCTAGCACAGATACGCAGTATTTT
cdr3_aa: CASSLRGASTDTQYF

v_call: TRBV28
d_call: NA
j_call: TRBJ1-3
clone_size: once
cdr3_nt: TGTGCCAGCAGTTTACCAGGTTCGGCTGGAAACACCATATATTTT
cdr3_aa: CASSLPGSAGNTIYF

v_call: TRBV10-3
d_call: TRBD1
j_call: TRBJ2-7
clone_size: NA
cdr3_nt: TGTGCCATCAAAGCGGGGACAGGGGGCTCCGAGCAGTACTTC
cdr3_aa: CAIKAGTGGSEQYF

v_call: TRBV2
d_call: TRBD1
j_call: TRBJ1-6
clone_size: few
cdr3_nt: TGTGCCAGCAGTGGGGGACAGGGAAATTCACCCCTCCACTTT
cdr3_aa: CASSGGQGNSPLHF

v_call: TRBV27
d_call: NA
j_call: TRBJ2-2
clone_size: NA
cdr3_nt: TGTGCCAGCAGTTTAAGGGGAAGGTCCAACACCGGGGAGCTGTTTTTT
cdr3_aa: CASSLRGRSNTGELFF

v_call: TRBV5-5
d_call: TRBD1
j_call: TRBJ2-3
clone_size: NA
cdr3_nt: TGTGCCAGCAGCTCCCTTAGGACAGGGTTCTCAGATACGCAGTATTTT
cdr3_aa: CASSSLRTGFSDTQYF

v_call: TRBV28
d_call: TRBD1
j_call: TRBJ1-1
clone_size: NA
cdr3_nt: TGTGCCAGCACCCCAGGGGGCAGTGGTACTGAAGCTTTCTTT
cdr3_aa: CASTPGGSGTEAFF

v_call: TRBV19
d_call: NA
j_call: TRBJ1-1
clone_size: NA
cdr3_nt: TGTGCCAGTAGTATAGAAGCGGGGAGGGACACTGAAGCTTTCTTT
cdr3_aa: CASSIEAGRDTEAFF

v_call: TRBV5-4
d_call: NA
j_call: TRBJ2-4
clone_size: few
cdr3_nt: TGTGCCAGCAGCTTGGACGGGAGTAGGGCCAAAAACAGTCAGTACTTC
cdr3_aa: CASSLDGSRAKNSQYF

v_call: TRBV18
d_call: NA
j_call: TRBJ1-5
clone_size: NA
cdr3_nt: TGTGCCAGCTCACCTACGCCAGGGTTGGGCAATCAGCCCCAGCATTTT
cdr3_aa: CASSPTPGLGNQPQHF

v_call: TRBV18
d_call: NA
j_call: TRBJ2-7
clone_size: few
cdr3_nt: TGTGCCAGCTCACCTACGCCGACAGTACTCTACGAGCAGTACTTC
cdr3_aa: CASSPTPTVLYEQYF

v_call: TRBV7-2
d_call: TRBD1
j_call: TRBJ2-1
clone_size: NA
cdr3_nt: TGTGCCAGCAGCATGAGAACCGGGACAGGGAGCTCCTACAATGAGCAGTTCTTC
cdr3_aa: CASSMRTGTGSSYNEQFF

v_call: TRBV20-1
d_call: NA
j_call: TRBJ1-5
clone_size: once
cdr3_nt: TGCAGTGGAGGGGGAGATCAGCCCCAGCATTTT
cdr3_aa: CSGGGDQPQHF

v_call: TRBV6-5
d_call: TRBD1
j_call: TRBJ2-3
clone_size: NA
cdr3_nt: TGTGCCAGCAGTGACGGGACAGCCCGGGATACGCAGTATTTT
cdr3_aa: CASSDGTARDTQYF

v_call: TRBV7-8
d_call: TRBD2
j_call: TRBJ2-5
clone_size: once
cdr3_nt: TGTGCCAGCAGCCAAAGACTAGCGGGGCACCAAGAGACCCAGTACTTC
cdr3_aa: CASSQRLAGHQETQYF

v_call: TRBV4-3
d_call: NA
j_call: TRBJ1-2
clone_size: NA
cdr3_nt: TGCGCCAGCAGCCAAGATTACGGGGAACCCTATGGCTACACCTTC
cdr3_aa: CASSQDYGEPYGYTF

v_call: TRBV6-5
d_call: TRBD2
j_call: TRBJ2-1
clone_size: NA
cdr3_nt: TGTGCCAGCATTCCCGGGGGGAGGTGGAATGAGCAGTTCTTC
cdr3_aa: CASIPGGRWNEQFF

v_call: TRBV30
d_call: NA
j_call: TRBJ2-5
clone_size: few
cdr3_nt: TGTGCCTGGGGGTCCCGTCAGGGTAACGCCCTCGTAGAGACCCAGTACTTC
cdr3_aa: CAWGSRQGNALVETQYF

v_call: TRBV11-2
d_call: NA
j_call: TRBJ1-1
clone_size: NA
cdr3_nt: TGTGCCAGCAGAGGGACATCTATGAACACTGAAGCTTTCTTT
cdr3_aa: CASRGTSMNTEAFF

v_call: TRBV27
d_call: NA
j_call: TRBJ2-4
clone_size: NA
cdr3_nt: TGTGCCAGCAGTTACTCAGGGCGGGGAGAAAACAGTCAGTACTTC
cdr3_aa: CASSYSGRGENSQYF

v_call: TRBV7-9
d_call: TRBD1
j_call: TRBJ2-3
clone_size: NA
cdr3_nt: TGTGCCAGCAGCTTAAGGGTGTCCGCGACAGGGCGAACAGATACGCAGTATTTT
cdr3_aa: CASSLRVSATGRTDTQYF

v_call: TRBV28
d_call: NA
j_call: TRBJ1-3
clone_size: NA
cdr3_nt: TGTGCCAGCAGGCTTCGGGGGGTAGGAAACACCATATATTTT
cdr3_aa: CASRLRGVGNTIYF

v_call: TRBV14
d_call: TRBD1
j_call: TRBJ1-1
clone_size: NA
cdr3_nt: TGTGCCAGCACGGGACAGATCAACACTGAAGCTTTCTTT
cdr3_aa: CASTGQINTEAFF

v_call: TRBV23-1
d_call: NA
j_call: TRBJ1-2
clone_size: NA
cdr3_nt: TGCGCCAGCAGTCTTAGGCTTCTAGCGGACTATGGCTACACCTTC
cdr3_aa: CASSLRLLADYGYTF

v_call: TRBV27
d_call: NA
j_call: TRBJ1-6
clone_size: NA
cdr3_nt: TGTGCCAGCAGTTCGGGTAGTTCACCCCTCCACTTT
cdr3_aa: CASSSGSSPLHF

v_call: TRBV7-2
d_call: TRBD2
j_call: TRBJ2-1
clone_size: NA
cdr3_nt: TGTGCCAGCAGCTCTGGACTAGCGGGGAGAGCTGAGCAGTTCTTC
cdr3_aa: CASSSGLAGRAEQFF

v_call: TRBV30
d_call: NA
j_call: TRBJ1-2
clone_size: once
cdr3_nt: TGTGCCTGGAGTCCAGGGGACTATGGCTACACCTTC
cdr3_aa: CAWSPGDYGYTF

v_call: TRBV10-1
d_call: NA
j_call: TRBJ1-1
clone_size: NA
cdr3_nt: TGCGCCAGCAGTCTGGACAGTAACACTGAAGCTTTCTTT
cdr3_aa: CASSLDSNTEAFF

v_call: TRBV18
d_call: NA
j_call: TRBJ1-2
clone_size: NA
cdr3_nt: TGTGCCAGCTCACCCCTTGGGCACTATGGCTACACCTTC
cdr3_aa: CASSPLGHYGYTF

v_call: TRBV25-1
d_call: NA
j_call: TRBJ2-7
clone_size: NA
cdr3_nt: TGTGCCAGCAGTGAAACAGGGAAATACGAGCAGTACTTC
cdr3_aa: CASSETGKYEQYF

v_call: TRBV10-1
d_call: NA
j_call: TRBJ1-2
clone_size: NA
cdr3_nt: TGCGCCAGCAGTCAGGGGATTATCGGTGGCTACACCTTC
cdr3_aa: CASSQGIIGGYTF

v_call: TRBV7-6
d_call: NA
j_call: TRBJ2-1
clone_size: NA
cdr3_nt: TGTGCCAGCAGCCCTGACAGGAATGAGCAGTTCTTC
cdr3_aa: CASSPDRNEQFF

v_call: TRBV7-2
d_call: TRBD1
j_call: TRBJ1-5
clone_size: few
cdr3_nt: TGTGCCAGCAGCTTAGGGGGACAGGGTCAGCCCCAGCATTTT
cdr3_aa: CASSLGGQGQPQHF

v_call: TRBV6-4
d_call: NA
j_call: TRBJ2-2
clone_size: NA
cdr3_nt: TGTGCCAGCAGTGCAGGGGCCAACGGGGAGCTGTTTTTT
cdr3_aa: CASSAGANGELFF

v_call: TRBV7-9
d_call: NA
j_call: TRBJ2-3
clone_size: NA
cdr3_nt: TGTGCCAGCAGCGCGCGGGGCGGGACAGCCTCTAGCACAGATACGCAGTATTTT
cdr3_aa: CASSARGGTASSTDTQYF

v_call: TRBV7-2
d_call: NA
j_call: TRBJ2-1
clone_size: NA
cdr3_nt: TGTGCCAGCAGCTTACAGGGCTCAGGGTCATTCTTC
cdr3_aa: CASSLQGSGSFF

v_call: TRBV9
d_call: TRBD2
j_call: TRBJ2-3
clone_size: NA
cdr3_nt: TGTGCCAGCAGCGTGGCTAGCGGGAGGAGCACAGATACGCAGTATTTT
cdr3_aa: CASSVASGRSTDTQYF

v_call: TRBV25-1
d_call: NA
j_call: TRBJ1-2
clone_size: NA
cdr3_nt: TGTGCCAGCAGTGAATCCGGGAGAGGCTACACCTTC
cdr3_aa: CASSESGRGYTF

v_call: TRBV4-3
d_call: TRBD2
j_call: TRBJ2-3
clone_size: NA
cdr3_nt: TGCGCCAGCAGCCAGGGCTTGGGAGGGGCAGGCACAGATACGCAGTATTTT
cdr3_aa: CASSQGLGGAGTDTQYF

v_call: TRBV9
d_call: NA
j_call: TRBJ1-1
clone_size: NA
cdr3_nt: TGTGCCAGCAGCGTAGAAGGGGTAGGGGTGAATCCTGAAGCTTTCTTT
cdr3_aa: CASSVEGVGVNPEAFF

v_call: TRBV27
d_call: NA
j_call: TRBJ1-5
clone_size: NA
cdr3_nt: TGTGCCAGCAGTTCCCACGGACAAGGCCAGCATTTT
cdr3_aa: CASSSHGQGQHF

v_call: TRBV30
d_call: NA
j_call: TRBJ2-2
clone_size: NA
cdr3_nt: TGTGCCTGGAGTGTACGACGAGGCGCTGGCACCGGGGAGCTGTTTTTT
cdr3_aa: CAWSVRRGAGTGELFF

v_call: TRBV28
d_call: NA
j_call: TRBJ2-1
clone_size: NA
cdr3_nt: TGTGCCAGCGGGGCCGGACCGGACCACAATGAGCAGTTCTTC
cdr3_aa: CASGAGPDHNEQFF

v_call: TRBV2
d_call: NA
j_call: TRBJ2-7
clone_size: NA
cdr3_nt: TGTGCCAGCAGTGAAAGAGGACAGCCCTACGAGCAGTACTTC
cdr3_aa: CASSERGQPYEQYF

v_call: TRBV27
d_call: NA
j_call: TRBJ2-2
clone_size: NA
cdr3_nt: TGTGCCAGCAGTTTTGGAGCGGGCCCTGGGCCCGGGGAGCTGTTTTTT
cdr3_aa: CASSFGAGPGPGELFF

v_call: TRBV12-5
d_call: NA
j_call: TRBJ2-1
clone_size: NA
cdr3_nt: TGTGCTAGTGGTTTGGTACTGGGAGCGGGTACCTACAATGAGCAGTTCTTC
cdr3_aa: CASGLVLGAGTYNEQFF

v_call: TRBV18
d_call: TRBD2
j_call: TRBJ2-5
clone_size: NA
cdr3_nt: TGTGCCAGCTCACAGAGCGGGGGCAGAGGGGAGACCCAGTACTTC
cdr3_aa: CASSQSGGRGETQYF